Below are 4 T cell receptor beta chains sequenced from a single sample in a study of blood T cell repertoires in COVID-19. Only in-frame clones appear in the TCRdb table, and some are missing; sequencing was by immunoSEQ multiplex PCR. Here the sample spans 200,000 to 250,000 clones, roughly 82% being singletons. The sample was PBMCs or T cells enriched from blood (not recorded which). Source of these receptors: a woman between 50 and 59 years old who had recovered from COVID-19.

This clone was recorded once. The V call is TRBV5-4, the J call TRBJ2-1, with TRBD1 matching over 12 bases. The germline V gene encodes CDR1 SGHNT and CDR2 YYREEE (reference sequence). The length of the CDR3 is 18 residues. After removal of 3 bases from V and 4 bases from J, the junction contained 11 bases not matched to a gene. This CDR3 is CASSSFAGTGGWYNEQFF. DNA for the CDR3: TGTGCCAGCAGCTCATTCGCCGGGACAGGGGGCTGGTACAATGAGCAGTTCTTC.

V and J are TRBV7-9 and TRBJ1-2, with no clear D. The CDR3 consists of 13 residues. Trimming cost V 5 bases and J 8 bases, with 15 bases left between them. Germline CDR1 reads SEHNR; CDR2 reads FQNEAQ (reference sequence). CDR3 sequence reads: CASSPSSGRGYTF. DNA for the CDR3: TGTGCCAGCAGCCCATCTTCTGGCAGAGGCTACACCTTC.

The CDR3 DNA reads TGCGCCAGCAGCCCGACTAGCGGGGGGTGGGCAGATACGCAGTATTTT. Translation gives CASSPTSGGWADTQYF. The rearrangement links TRBV5-1 to TRBJ2-3, with 13 nucleotides matching TRBD2. V lost 4 bases to trimming and J lost 4 bases; unmatched junction nucleotides: 6. Per the germline V gene, CDR1 is SGHRS and CDR2 is YFSETQ. The length of the CDR3 is 16 residues.

The genes are TRBV5-6 and TRBJ1-1; D remains ambiguous. The CDR3 extends over 15 amino acids. Germline CDR1 reads SGHDT; CDR2 reads YYEEEE. Trimming stripped 2 bases from V and 0 bases from J, with 11 bases between. CDR3 coding DNA: TGTGCCAGCAGCTTCCCCGGCGGCCTGAACACTGAAGCTTTCTTT. This sequence encodes CASSFPGGLNTEAFF.